A single sample gave rise to the 23 T cell receptor beta chains below, sequenced in a study of CD8 T cells in Susac syndrome. Random hexamers were used to reverse transcribe roughly 0.5 to 1 ug of RNA. TCRdb recomputed calls from the immunoSEQ multiplex PCR reads with MiXCR, one row per CDR3 protein. The sample includes 200,000 to 250,000 distinct CDR3 sequences, 95% seen only once; the top ten take 0.085% to 0.1%. The material sequenced was CD4+ T cells from PBMCs. The receptors come from a human donor with multiple sclerosis.

This clonotype was observed a single time. This rearrangement joins TRBV30 to TRBJ1-5; possible D gene TRBD1, 5 bases. Trimming pared 0 bases from V and 2 bases from J, leaving 11 bases between. Germline values: CDR1 GTSNPN, CDR2 SVGIG (reference sequence). The CDR3 is made up of 15 amino acids. As DNA, the CDR3 is TGTGCCTGGAGTGTGAGAGGAGGGGGCAATCAGCCCCAGCATTTT. Translation: CAWSVRGGGNQPQHF.

The chain's CDR3 is CSADPEVRGAGYGYTF. CDR3 coding DNA: TGCAGTGCTGACCCCGAAGTGAGGGGAGCAGGATATGGCTACACCTTC. V gene TRBV20-1 combines with J gene TRBJ1-2, with D maybe TRBD1 (5 bases). Per germline, CDR1 DFQATT and CDR2 SNEGSKA (reference sequence). Trimming cost V 5 bases and J 5 bases, with 24 bases left between them. The CDR3 loop spans 16 amino acids.

The J gene is TRBJ2-7, the V gene TRBV29-1; 12 bases are a match to TRBD1. From germline, CDR1 is SQVTM and CDR2 ANQGSEA. The CDR3 is made up of 12 amino acids. With V trimmed by 8 bases and J by 7 bases, 6 bases remained unmatched. The CDR3 loop reads CSTGQGAGEQYF. The CDR3 nucleotides are TGCAGCACGGGACAGGGGGCGGGTGAGCAGTACTTC.

This clonotype came up once. J is TRBJ2-7 and V is TRBV2; D unclear. The germline V and J ends were trimmed by 5 bases and 6 bases, with 17 bases remaining between them. The CDR3 contains 14 residues. The germline V gene encodes CDR1 SNHLY and CDR2 FYNNEI. CDR3 sequence (DNA): TGTGCCAGCAGTCCCAGGACGCCTCCCGCCGAGCAGTACTTC. This gives the protein CASSPRTPPAEQYF.

V gene TRBV11-2 combines with J gene TRBJ2-1; 12 bases line up with TRBD1. V lost 4 bases and J lost 0; bases outside the gene matches: 16. The V gene's germline CDR1 is SGHAT and CDR2 FQNNGV. The CDR3 has 21 residues. The CDR3 sequence is CASSSPTGRDRGRPSYNEQFF. The CDR3 DNA reads as TGTGCCAGCAGCTCCCCGACCGGTAGGGACAGGGGGCGACCCTCCTACAATGAGCAGTTCTTC.

In its sample, this clonotype was seen a few times. The genes are TRBV25-1 and TRBJ2-7; perhaps TRBD1 as D (5 bases). There are 13 residues in the CDR3. Trimming took off 4 bases at V and 4 bases at J, with 11 bases between the two ends. Per the germline V gene, CDR1 is MGHDK and CDR2 is SYGVNS. The CDR3 DNA is TGTGCCAGCAGTGGGGTGGGGCCTTACGAGCAGTACTTC. This codes for CASSGVGPYEQYF.

The chain is built from TRBV2 and TRBJ2-1; TRBD1 aligns across 10 bases. The CDR3 runs to 16 residues. Germline CDR1 SNHLY, CDR2 FYNNEI. The ends lost 3 bases at V and 6 bases at J; junction bases unmatched: 8. CDR3 nucleotides: TGTGCCAGCAGTGACCGGACAGGGGGGCTCCCCAATGAGCAGTTCTTC. It encodes CASSDRTGGLPNEQFF.

The V and J genes are TRBV7-9 and TRBJ1-3; D remains unclear. The germline V and J ends were trimmed by 8 bases and 7 bases, with 18 bases remaining between them. Looked up from germline, CDR1 is SEHNR and CDR2 is FQNEAQ (reference sequence). There are 14 residues in the CDR3. In DNA form, the CDR3 reads TGTGCCAGCCGCTACGGTAGTCCGATCAACACCATATATTTT. Translation gives CASRYGSPINTIYF.

V usage is TRBV15 and J usage is TRBJ2-1; TRBD2 might be the D (5 bases). Trimming left V 5 bases short and J 3 bases short, with 11 bases between. The CDR3 extends over 14 amino acids. Germline CDR1 reads LNHNV; CDR2 reads YYDKDF (reference sequence). This CDR3 reads CATSYRTGYNEQFF. In DNA form, the CDR3 reads TGTGCCACCAGCTATCGGACTGGCTACAATGAGCAGTTCTTC.

This chain joins TRBV29-1 and TRBJ2-7; 8 bases agree with TRBD2. V trimming: 3 bases; J trimming: 3 bases; junction bases outside the gene matches: 13. The CDR3 is 16 amino acids. Germline assignment: CDR1 SQVTM and CDR2 ANQGSEA. CDR3 region: CSVDRRGSSGHYEQYF. The CDR3 bases are TGCAGCGTTGATCGGCGGGGGTCTAGCGGGCACTACGAGCAGTACTTC.

This clonotype was observed a single time. This chain uses TRBV30 with TRBJ1-3, with D possibly being TRBD1 (5 bases). Germline loops: CDR1 GTSNPN, CDR2 SVGIG (reference sequence). The CDR3 totals 14 residues. V lost 4 bases to trimming and J lost 3 bases, with 13 bases between them. DNA for the CDR3: TGTGCCTGGACATTCGCAGGGATTGGAAACACCATATATTTT. Protein sequence: CAWTFAGIGNTIYF.

This chain connects TRBV11-2 to TRBJ1-1, with D maybe TRBD1 (5 bases). The CDR3 sequence is 14 residues long. Germline CDR1 SGHAT, CDR2 FQNNGV. Trimming stripped 3 bases from V and 0 bases from J, with 8 bases between. Written as DNA, the CDR3 is TGTGCCAGCAGCTTGGGACCCTTGAACACTGAAGCTTTCTTT. Protein: CASSLGPLNTEAFF.

This sequence joins TRBV5-1 and TRBJ1-5; no clear D gene. CDR3 length: 14 residues. Germline CDR1 reads SGHRS; CDR2 reads YFSETQ. Trimming took 4 bases from V and 4 from J, leaving 12 bases between them. The CDR3 spells CASSAGGRNQPQHF. The CDR3 DNA is TGCGCCAGCAGCGCGGGAGGTCGAAATCAGCCCCAGCATTTT.

This sequence joins TRBV5-1 and TRBJ2-2; D ambiguous. CDR1 is SGHRS, CDR2 YFSETQ, per germline. CDR3 length: 12 residues. Between the trimmed V and J ends, which lost 3 bases and 3 bases, there was a span of 3 bases. In nucleotides, the CDR3 is TGCGCCAGCAGCTCTTACACCGGGGAGCTGTTTTTT. Residues: CASSSYTGELFF.

The chain uses TRBV2 and TRBJ2-1; TRBD2 agrees at 11 bases. This CDR3 spans 15 amino acids. V lost 5 bases to trimming and J lost 7 bases; unmatched junction nucleotides: 7. From germline, CDR1 is SNHLY and CDR2 FYNNEI. The CDR3: CASSPTSGIGNEQFF. The CDR3 nucleotides are TGTGCCAGCAGTCCGACTAGCGGGATTGGAAATGAGCAGTTCTTC.

The CDR3 loop is CSASSLKDTQYF. The CDR3 DNA reads as TGCAGTGCTAGCTCGCTGAAGGATACGCAGTATTTT. The rearrangement links TRBV20-1 to TRBJ2-3, with D unresolved. Trimming removed 3 bases at V and 6 bases at J, with 10 bases between. Germline V lookup: CDR1 DFQATT, CDR2 SNEGSKA (reference sequence). The CDR3 sequence is 12 residues long.

The chain employs TRBV20-1 and TRBJ1-1, with unresolved D. The CDR3 runs 10 residues. CDR1 is DFQATT and CDR2 is SNEGSKA in the germline V gene (reference sequence). The ends were cut back, 5 bases at V and 10 bases at J, with 11 bases in the middle. CDR3 in DNA: TGCAGTGCTTCCGCCGTGGGAGCTTTCTTT. Translating it yields CSASAVGAFF.

The chain joins TRBV20-1 to TRBJ1-5; D is possibly TRBD1 (5 bases). CDR3 size: 14 residues. V was trimmed by 0 bases and J by 2 bases, leaving 8 bases between them. Germline CDR1 reads DFQATT; CDR2 reads SNEGSKA (reference sequence). CDR3 DNA: TGCAGTGCTAGAGATGCGGGGGGCAATCAGCCCCAGCATTTT. This gives the protein CSARDAGGNQPQHF.

The chain carries TRBV4-1 and TRBJ2-7; D remains unclear. The CDR3 is 14 amino acids. CDR1 is MGHRA and CDR2 is YSYEKL in the germline V gene. V gave up 2 bases and J gave up 3 bases, with 11 bases separating them. CDR3 in DNA: TGCGCCAGCAGCCAATGGGCCACCGACTACGAGCAGTACTTC. Translation gives CASSQWATDYEQYF.

The J gene is TRBJ2-5, the V gene TRBV29-1, with D unresolved. In germline, CDR1 is SQVTM, CDR2 ANQGSEA. Trimming removed 6 bases at V and 4 bases at J, with 15 bases between. The CDR3 length is 13 residues. Here the CDR3 DNA reads TGCAGCGTAGTAGGACCAAGAACAGAGACCCAGTACTTC. Translating gives CSVVGPRTETQYF.

This chain joins TRBV9 and TRBJ2-3, with 9 bases lining up with TRBD2. The CDR3 covers 15 residues. Germline CDR1 reads SGDLS; CDR2 reads YYNGEE. The V gene end was trimmed by 0 bases and the J gene end by 1 base; junction bases not matched to a gene: 0. The CDR3 nucleotides are TGTGCCAGCAGCGTAGGCGGGAGGGGCACAGATACGCAGTATTTT. Residues: CASSVGGRGTDTQYF. The whole variable domain, remainder taken from reference TRBV9 and TRBJ2-3, is DSGVTQTPKHLITATGQRVTLRCSPRSGDLSVYWYQQSLDQGLQFLIQYYNGEERAKGNILERFSAQQFPDLHSELNLSSLELGDSALYFCASSVGGRGTDTQYFGPGTRLTVL.

V gene TRBV12-3 or TRBV12-4 combines with J gene TRBJ2-4; D not resolved. The V gene lost 4 bases and the J gene lost 7 bases, with 20 bases spanning the gap. The CDR3 sequence is 16 residues long. CDR3 loop: CASSSSFGFISNIQYF. CDR3 coding DNA: TGTGCCAGCAGTTCCTCCTTCGGGTTTATCTCGAACATTCAGTACTTC.

The J gene is TRBJ2-7, the V gene TRBV20-1; 8 bases map to TRBD1. This CDR3 is 15 amino acids long. The V gene's germline CDR1 is DFQATT and CDR2 SNEGSKA (reference sequence). Trimming at V came to 1 base and at J to 2 bases, leaving 7 bases not matched to a gene. CDR3 protein: CSARGAGGRTYEQYF. The CDR3 DNA reads TGCAGTGCTAGAGGGGCAGGGGGCCGCACCTACGAGCAGTACTTC.